The text below deals with one T cell receptor beta chain. No antigen is known for it. Qualities for individual bases were not recorded, and no much larger clone is one base off. Using immunoSEQ, frozen genomic DNA was subjected to high-throughput TCRbeta CDR3 sequencing, a process that included PCR amplification, mapping, bias correction and internal controls. The published analysis was carried out like this. Only productive rearrangements were retained, and each unique TCRbeta sequence was defined by its CDR3 nucleotide sequence together with its V and J gene. For a sequence to be called donor-reactive, it needed a frequency of at least 0.01% and at least 5-fold expansion in CFSE-low cells compared with unstimulated pre-transplant cells. Per-subject minimum frequency thresholds, based on the lowest-template unstimulated sample, ensured at least 90% detection power. Repertoire turnover was measured by Jensen-Shannon divergence between the top 1000 TCRbeta sequences post- and pre-transplant. Changes in detection of donor-reactive sequences were assessed with two-sided Fisher's exact tests. TCRdb limited this immuneACCESS table to in-frame rearrangements with V and J called. A share of clones is missing; checked studies link under half to unresolved V genes, and the rest is unexplained. The V and J calls and the clone size are those of that table, but D and trimming were determined from the DNA. The sample data list approximately 68,000 clones, and 80% of these were observed just once. The top ten constitute approximately 0.55% of the sample.

This specimen comes from a study of T cell clones after liver transplantation (dated by TCRdb to about 2019). In terms of the full investigation: ITN030ST, the source of the samples, was a randomized trial that attempted immunosuppression withdrawal within 2 years of liver transplantation. Donor-reactive T cell clones were identified by TCRbeta sequencing following a pre-transplant mixed lymphocyte reaction and were subsequently tracked in post-transplant blood. Third party-reactive TCRbeta sequences were also identified from pre-transplant MLRs to serve as an antigen-independent comparator for donor-reactive sequences. Three of the eight recipients were HCV-positive; the others were transplanted for non-autoimmune, non-viral indications. Subjects received no induction therapy and standard immunosuppression until randomization at 12-24 months post-transplant. Tolerance meant complete immunosuppression withdrawal for at least one year without liver enzymes rising beyond twice the upper limit of normal. Blood samples were collected pre-transplant, pre-randomization before withdrawal, and post-randomization after either complete withdrawal or failed withdrawal. Of the 8 liver transplant recipients making up the studied cohort, 3 were classified as tolerant and 5 as non-tolerant.

In the paper's terms, the time point label means: pre-transplant. Unstimulated PBMCs, after thawing, were stained for CD3, CD4 and CD8 and then FACS-sorted into CD3+CD4+ and CD3+CD8+ populations. All 8 studied subjects were randomized to immunosuppression withdrawal. The Qiagen DNeasy Blood and Tissue Kit was used for isolation of genomic DNA. What the research found in general, with its limitations: Because allograft tissue specimens were not available, migration of donor-reactive T cells into the graft, rather than deletion, may have occurred. Low numbers of available donor cells limited the measurable donor-reactive repertoire in a couple of subjects. In 5 of 8 subjects, regardless of tolerance or HCV status, circulating donor-reactive CD4 TCRbeta sequences dropped significantly post-transplant. When repertoire turnover was accounted for, significantly reduced detection of donor-reactive sequences was found in 7 of 8 subjects for CD4 and in 8 of 8 subjects for CD8. The conclusions were considered preliminary, being limited by small, heterogeneous patient numbers and non-standardized post-transplant time points. The decline in donor-reactive sequences exceeded the decline in third party-reactive sequences, suggesting partial antigen-specific deletion that was unrelated to withdrawal success.

Measured from the cysteine to the phenylalanine, the CDR3 is 14 residues long. Only the CDR3 portion is preserved as DNA: 42 bases, with reading frame beginning at the first base. The germline V gene gives CDR1 as SGHTA and CDR2 as FQGNSA. At the junction V is shortened by 10 bases and J by 3 bases, with 19 bases in between. The rearranged chain carries TRBV7-2 and TRBJ2-7, with no reliable assignment of the D segment. Specimen: CD4+ T cells from blood, collected before liver transplant. This receptor was obtained from a human donor who received a liver transplant. In nucleotide form, the sequence is TGTGCCACTCTGACTTCGGGCACCTACTACGAGCAGTACTTC. It encodes CATLTSGTYYEQYF.